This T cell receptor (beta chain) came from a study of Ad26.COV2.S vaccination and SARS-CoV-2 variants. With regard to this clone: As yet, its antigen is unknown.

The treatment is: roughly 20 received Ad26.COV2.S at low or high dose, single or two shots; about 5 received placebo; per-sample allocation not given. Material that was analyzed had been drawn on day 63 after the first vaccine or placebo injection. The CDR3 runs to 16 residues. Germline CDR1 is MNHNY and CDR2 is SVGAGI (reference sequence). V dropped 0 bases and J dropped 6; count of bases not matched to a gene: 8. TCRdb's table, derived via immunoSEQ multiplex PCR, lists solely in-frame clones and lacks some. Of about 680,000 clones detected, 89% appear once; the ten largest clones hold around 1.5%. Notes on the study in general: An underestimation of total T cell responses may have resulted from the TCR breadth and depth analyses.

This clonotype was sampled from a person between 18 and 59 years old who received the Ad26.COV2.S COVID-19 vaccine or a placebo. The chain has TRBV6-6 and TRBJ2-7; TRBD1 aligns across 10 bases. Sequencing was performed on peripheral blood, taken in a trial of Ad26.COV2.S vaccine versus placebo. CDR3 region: CASSYSPGQGSLEQYF. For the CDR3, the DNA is TGTGCCAGCAGTTACTCACCGGGACAGGGGTCCCTCGAGCAGTACTTC.